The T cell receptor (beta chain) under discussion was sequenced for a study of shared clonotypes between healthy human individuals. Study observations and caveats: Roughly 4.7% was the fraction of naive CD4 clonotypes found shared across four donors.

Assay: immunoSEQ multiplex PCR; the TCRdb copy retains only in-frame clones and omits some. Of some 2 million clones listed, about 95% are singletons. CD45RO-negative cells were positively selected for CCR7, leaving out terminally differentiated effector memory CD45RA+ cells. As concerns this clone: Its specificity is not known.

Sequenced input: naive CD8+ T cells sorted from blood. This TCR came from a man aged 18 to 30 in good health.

CDR3 sequence: CSVGGGYYEQYF. CDR3 sequence (DNA): TGCAGCGTAGGAGGGGGCTACTACGAGCAGTACTTC. The J gene is TRBJ2-7, the V gene TRBV29-1; tentatively, D is TRBD1 (7 bases). This CDR3 has 12 residues. Germline assignment: CDR1 SQVTM and CDR2 ANQGSEA. V shed 6 bases and J shed 3 bases, with 12 bases lying between them.